These 14 T cell receptor beta chains share one sample of origin, sequenced in a study of blood T cell repertoires in COVID-19. Data came from immunoSEQ multiplex PCR; TCRdb stores just in-frame clones and leaves some out. The profile shows approximately 140,000 clones, around 87% of them singletons. Source material: peripheral blood. These receptors were obtained from a woman in her sixties or seventies with active or convalescent COVID-19.

This chain links TRBV3-1 (or the pseudogene TRBV3-2) with TRBJ2-3; 8 positions match TRBD1. This CDR3 spans 16 amino acids. Germline CDR1 reads LGHDT; CDR2 reads YNNKEL (reference sequence). V gave up 0 bases and J gave up 2 bases; unmatched junction bases: 4. CDR3 loop: CASSQDQGAFTDTQYF. CDR3 DNA: TGTGCCAGCAGCCAAGATCAGGGGGCGTTCACAGATACGCAGTATTTT.

The genes are TRBV12-3 or TRBV12-4 and TRBJ2-1; 8 bases line up with TRBD1. The CDR3 loop spans 13 amino acids. V trimming: 6 bases; J trimming: 7 bases; junction bases outside the gene matches: 5. CDR3 sequence: CASSRTGRNEQFF. The CDR3 DNA sequence: TGTGCCAGCAGCCGGACAGGGAGGAATGAGCAGTTCTTC.

The chain recombines TRBV5-6 with TRBJ1-5; D call uncertain. V lost 4 bases, J lost 0 bases, and 8 bases lay in between. The CDR3 sequence is 14 residues long. Germline V gene sequence: CDR1 SGHDT, CDR2 YYEEEE. The CDR3 sequence is CASSAIDSNQPQHF. The CDR3 coding sequence is TGTGCCAGCAGCGCCATAGATAGCAATCAGCCCCAGCATTTT.

In its sample, this clone was seen a few times. The genes are TRBV19 and TRBJ1-5, with D tentatively TRBD1 (6 bases). CDR1 and CDR2 from the germline V gene are LNHDA and SQIVND (reference sequence). The CDR3 spans 17 residues. V lost 6 bases to trimming and J lost 0 bases, with 18 bases between them. CDR3 nucleotides: TGTGCCAGTAGCCTTCACGCAACAGGGTTTAGCAATCAGCCCCAGCATTTT. Its protein is CASSLHATGFSNQPQHF.

This clone was counted once. The rearrangement links TRBV6-1 to TRBJ1-2, with D possibly TRBD1 on 5 matching bases. Deletions cut 0 bases from V and 3 bases from J, with 14 bases between. Per the germline V gene, CDR1 is MNHNS and CDR2 is SASEGT. The CDR3 runs to 16 residues. The CDR3 sequence: CASSEAIQGPYYGYTF. CDR3 coding DNA: TGTGCCAGCAGTGAAGCGATCCAGGGCCCATACTATGGCTACACCTTC.

The chain employs TRBV7-2 and TRBJ2-7; D is unclear. Trimming stripped 1 base from V and 0 bases from J, with 10 bases between. CDR1 SGHTA and CDR2 FQGNSA come from the germline V gene. The CDR3 spans 15 residues. The CDR3 DNA is TGTGCCAGCAGCTTAGGCGGCCTCAGCTCCTACGAGCAGTACTTC. Translating gives CASSLGGLSSYEQYF.

The rearrangement links TRBV2 to TRBJ2-7, with TRBD2 as a possible D gene (7 bases). The CDR3 totals 15 residues. From germline, CDR1 is SNHLY and CDR2 FYNNEI. Trimming removed 1 base at V and 1 base at J, with 11 bases between. Here the CDR3 DNA reads TGTGCCAGCAGTGAAGATGGGGGGGCTTCCTACGAGCAGTACTTC. Protein: CASSEDGGASYEQYF.

In nucleotides, the CDR3 is TGCGCCAGCAGCCGTGGGGGACTAGCCGGCGAGCAGTACTTC. This encodes CASSRGGLAGEQYF. V and J are TRBV5-1 and TRBJ2-7, with 9 bases matching TRBD2. There are 14 residues in the CDR3. Per germline, CDR1 SGHRS and CDR2 YFSETQ. Germline trimming cut 4 bases from V and 6 bases from J; bases unmatched to any gene: 8. Full variable domain (outside the CDR3, taken from reference TRBV5-1 and TRBJ2-7): KAGVTQTPRYLIKTRGQQVTLSCSPISGHRSVSWYQQTPGQGLQFLFEYFSETQRNKGNFPGRFSGRQFSNSRSEMNVSTLELGDSALYLCASSRGGLAGEQYFGPGTRLTVT.

In this sample, this clone turned up once. This chain joins TRBV18 and TRBJ2-5; TRBD1 agrees at 8 bases. CDR1 KGHSH and CDR2 LQKENI come from the germline V gene. Trimming took 6 bases from V and 4 from J; bases not matched to a gene: 7. The CDR3 covers 14 residues. The CDR3 sequence is CASSRTGWLETQYF. The CDR3 region has the DNA TGTGCCAGCTCGCGGACAGGGTGGCTAGAGACCCAGTACTTC.

This clone came up a few times. This chain joins TRBV10-3 and TRBJ1-2, with D maybe TRBD1 (5 bases). CDR3 length: 14 amino acids. Trimming left V 7 bases short and J 4 bases short, with 16 bases between. The germline CDR1 and CDR2 sequences are ENHRY and SYGVKD. The CDR3 region is CAINRQGGIYGYTF. The CDR3 DNA reads as TGTGCCATCAATCGGCAGGGAGGAATCTATGGCTACACCTTC.

The chain recombines TRBV3-1 (or the pseudogene TRBV3-2) with TRBJ2-7; 15 bases map to TRBD2. The CDR3 runs 16 residues. V shed 3 bases and J 4 bases; nucleotides not matched to a gene: 4. CDR1 and CDR2 from the germline V gene are LGHDT and YNNKEL (reference sequence). Here the CDR3 reads CASSQGLAGGLYEQYF. The CDR3, as DNA: TGTGCCAGCAGCCAGGGACTAGCGGGGGGACTTTACGAGCAGTACTTC.

This clone has more than one count but fewer than ten. The chain uses TRBV5-1 and TRBJ1-1; 8 nucleotides align to TRBD1. The V segment lost 4 bases and the J segment 1 base; nucleotides outside the gene matches: 3. There are 14 residues in the CDR3. Looked up from germline, CDR1 is SGHRS and CDR2 is YFSETQ. The CDR3 DNA reads TGCGCCAGCAGCCGGGGGACAGGGAACACTGAAGCTTTCTTT. Its protein product is CASSRGTGNTEAFF. The full variable domain, with the rest looked up from reference TRBV5-1 and TRBJ1-1, is KAGVTQTPRYLIKTRGQQVTLSCSPISGHRSVSWYQQTPGQGLQFLFEYFSETQRNKGNFPGRFSGRQFSNSRSEMNVSTLELGDSALYLCASSRGTGNTEAFFGQGTRLTVV.

With regard to this clone: The sample carries other DNA sequences with the same CDR3. This sequence joins TRBV12-3 or TRBV12-4 and TRBJ1-2; D might be TRBD1 (6 bases). Trimming took 2 bases from V and 2 from J, leaving 6 bases between them. The CDR3 has 13 residues. The CDR3 DNA reads TGTGCCAGCAGTTTAACAGGGAACTATGGCTACACCTTC. The encoded protein is CASSLTGNYGYTF.

CDR3 in amino acids: CASSQDHRGHEQYF. Here the CDR3 DNA reads TGCGCCAGCAGCCAAGATCACAGGGGCCACGAGCAGTACTTC. The V gene is TRBV4-3, the J gene TRBJ2-7, with 7 bases lining up with TRBD1. In germline, CDR1 is LGHNA, CDR2 YSLEER. This CDR3 is 14 amino acids long. J lost 5 bases, V lost 0 bases, and 4 bases had no gene match.